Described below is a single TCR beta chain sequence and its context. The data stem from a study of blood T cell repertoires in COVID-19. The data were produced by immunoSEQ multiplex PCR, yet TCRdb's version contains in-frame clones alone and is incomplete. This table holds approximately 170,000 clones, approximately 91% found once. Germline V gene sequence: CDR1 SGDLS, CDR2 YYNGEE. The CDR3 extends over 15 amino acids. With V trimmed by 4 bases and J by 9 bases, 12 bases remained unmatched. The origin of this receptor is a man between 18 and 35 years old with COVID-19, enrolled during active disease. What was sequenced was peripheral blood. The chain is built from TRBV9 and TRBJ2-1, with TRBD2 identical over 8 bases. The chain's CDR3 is CASSPSGGGGSEQFF. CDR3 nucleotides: TGTGCCAGCAGCCCCTCGGGAGGGGGTGGGAGTGAGCAGTTCTTC.